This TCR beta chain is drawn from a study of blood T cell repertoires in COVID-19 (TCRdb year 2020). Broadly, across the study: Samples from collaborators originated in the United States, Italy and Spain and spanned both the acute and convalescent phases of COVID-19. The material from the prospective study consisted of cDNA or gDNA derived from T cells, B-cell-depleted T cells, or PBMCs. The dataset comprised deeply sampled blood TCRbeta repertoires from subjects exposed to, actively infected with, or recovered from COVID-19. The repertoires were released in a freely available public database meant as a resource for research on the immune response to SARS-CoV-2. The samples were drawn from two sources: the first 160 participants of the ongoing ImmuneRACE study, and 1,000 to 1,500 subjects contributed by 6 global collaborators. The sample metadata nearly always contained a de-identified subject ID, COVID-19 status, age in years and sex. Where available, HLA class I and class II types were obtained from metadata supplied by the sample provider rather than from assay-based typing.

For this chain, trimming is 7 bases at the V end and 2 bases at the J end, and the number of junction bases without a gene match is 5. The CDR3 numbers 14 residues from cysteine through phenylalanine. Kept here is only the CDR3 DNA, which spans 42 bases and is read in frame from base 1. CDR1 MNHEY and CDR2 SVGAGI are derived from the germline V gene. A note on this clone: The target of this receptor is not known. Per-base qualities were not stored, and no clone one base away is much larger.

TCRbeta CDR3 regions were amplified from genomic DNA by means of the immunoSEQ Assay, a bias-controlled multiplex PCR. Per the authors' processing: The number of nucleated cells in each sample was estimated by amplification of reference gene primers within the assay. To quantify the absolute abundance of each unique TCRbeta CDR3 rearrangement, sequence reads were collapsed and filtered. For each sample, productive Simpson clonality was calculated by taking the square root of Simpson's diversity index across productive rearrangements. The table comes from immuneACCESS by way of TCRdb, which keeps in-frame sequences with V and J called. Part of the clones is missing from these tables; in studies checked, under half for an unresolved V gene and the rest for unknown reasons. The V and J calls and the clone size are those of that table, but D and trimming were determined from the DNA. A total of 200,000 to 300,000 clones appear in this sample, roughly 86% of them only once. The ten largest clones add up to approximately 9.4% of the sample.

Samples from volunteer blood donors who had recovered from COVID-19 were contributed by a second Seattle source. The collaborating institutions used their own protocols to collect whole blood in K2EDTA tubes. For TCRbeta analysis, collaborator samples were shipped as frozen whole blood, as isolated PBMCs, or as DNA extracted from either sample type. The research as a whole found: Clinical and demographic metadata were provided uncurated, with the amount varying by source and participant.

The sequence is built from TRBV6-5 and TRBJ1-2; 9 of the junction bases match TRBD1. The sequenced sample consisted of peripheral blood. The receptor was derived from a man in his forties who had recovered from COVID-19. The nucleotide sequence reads TGTGCCAGCAATAAGGGACAGGGCAACTATGGCTACACCTTC. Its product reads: CASNKGQGNYGYTF.